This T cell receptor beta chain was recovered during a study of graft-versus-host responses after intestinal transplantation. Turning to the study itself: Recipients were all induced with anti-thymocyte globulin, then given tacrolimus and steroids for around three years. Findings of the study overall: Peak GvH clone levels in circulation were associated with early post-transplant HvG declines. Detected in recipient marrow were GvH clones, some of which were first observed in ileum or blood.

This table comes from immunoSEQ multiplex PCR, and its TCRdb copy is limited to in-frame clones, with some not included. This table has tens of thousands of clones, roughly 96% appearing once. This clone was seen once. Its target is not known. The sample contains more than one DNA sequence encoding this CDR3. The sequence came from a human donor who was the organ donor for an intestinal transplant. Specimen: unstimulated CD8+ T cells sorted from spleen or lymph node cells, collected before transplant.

The CDR3 reads CASSRQGIYGYTF. CDR3 nucleotide sequence: TGTGCCAGCTCACGACAGGGTATCTATGGCTACACCTTC. This sequence joins TRBV18 and TRBJ1-2; the match to TRBD1 covers 7 bases. This CDR3 comprises 13 residues. J gave up 4 bases and V 4 bases, and 3 bases lay outside the gene matches. Germline V gives CDR1 KGHSH, CDR2 LQKENI.